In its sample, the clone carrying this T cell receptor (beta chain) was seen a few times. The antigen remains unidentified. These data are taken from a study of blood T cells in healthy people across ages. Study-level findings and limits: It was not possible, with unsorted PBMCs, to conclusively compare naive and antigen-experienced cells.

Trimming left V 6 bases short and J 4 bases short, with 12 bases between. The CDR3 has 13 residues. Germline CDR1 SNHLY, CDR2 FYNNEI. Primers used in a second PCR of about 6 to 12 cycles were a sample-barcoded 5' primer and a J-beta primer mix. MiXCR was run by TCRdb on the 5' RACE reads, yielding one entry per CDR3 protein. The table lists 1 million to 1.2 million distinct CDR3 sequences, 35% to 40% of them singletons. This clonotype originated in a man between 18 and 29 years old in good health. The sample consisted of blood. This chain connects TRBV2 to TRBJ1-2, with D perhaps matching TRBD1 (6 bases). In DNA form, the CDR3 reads TGTGCCAGCAGGGCCGAACAGGGCTATGGCTACACCTTC. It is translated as CASRAEQGYGYTF.